The source of this T cell receptor (beta chain) is a study of blood T cell repertoires in COVID-19. CDR1 is SGHDT, CDR2 YYEEEE, per germline. CDR3 length equals 11 residues. Between the trimmed V and J ends, which lost 3 bases and 8 bases, there was a span of 5 bases. Data came from immunoSEQ multiplex PCR; TCRdb stores just in-frame clones and leaves some out. The sample holds about 210,000 clones, just over 85% seen once. This clonotype was sampled from a man between 18 and 29 years old with active or convalescent COVID-19. The rearrangement uses TRBV5-6 and TRBJ1-4; no clear D gene. Sequencing was performed on peripheral blood. The CDR3 reads CASSSGEKLFF. The CDR3 DNA reads TGTGCCAGCAGCTCAGGCGAAAAACTGTTTTTT. Together with reference TRBV5-6 and TRBJ1-4, the CDR3 gives the full variable domain: DAGVTQSPTHLIKTRGQQVTLRCSPKSGHDTVSWYQQALGQGPQFIFQYYEEEERQRGNFPDRFSGHQFPNYSSELNVNALLLGDSALYLCASSSGEKLFFGSGTQLSVL.